This TCR beta chain was obtained from a study of early stage breast cancer tumors. Study-wide background: About 80% of the 16 invasive tumors were ER+, PR+ and HER2-. Eight ER+/PR+/HER2- tumors were invasive ductal; a few were invasive lobular. Study-wide points: Tumors had roughly 2.5-fold higher T cell density and higher clonality than adjacent normal breast tissue.

Trimming removed 7 bases at V and 8 bases at J, with 14 bases between. This CDR3 is 12 amino acids long. Germline CDR1 reads MNHEY; CDR2 reads SVGAGI. This clone has a handful of counts. Its cognate antigen is unknown. The adjacent normal breast tissue was taken roughly 1.8-4.5 cm from the tumor. Assay: immunoSEQ multiplex PCR; the TCRdb copy retains only in-frame clones and omits some. This table has around 490 clones, over 60% appearing once. The TCR comes from a person between 35 and 49 years old with breast cancer. The chain uses TRBV6-5 and TRBJ1-1, with D perhaps TRBD1 (6 bases). The sample consisted of normal breast tissue next to the tumor. The CDR3 loop reads CASTGTTGEAFF. In DNA form, the CDR3 reads TGTGCCAGCACCGGGACAACGGGGGAAGCTTTCTTT.